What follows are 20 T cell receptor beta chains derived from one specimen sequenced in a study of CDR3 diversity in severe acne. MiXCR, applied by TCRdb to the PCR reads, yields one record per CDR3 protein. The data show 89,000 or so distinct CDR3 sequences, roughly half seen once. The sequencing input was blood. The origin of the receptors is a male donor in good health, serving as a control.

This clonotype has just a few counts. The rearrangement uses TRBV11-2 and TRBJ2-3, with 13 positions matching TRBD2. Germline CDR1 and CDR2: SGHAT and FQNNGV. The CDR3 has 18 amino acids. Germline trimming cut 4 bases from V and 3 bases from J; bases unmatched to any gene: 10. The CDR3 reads CASSYGGLAGIKTDTQYF. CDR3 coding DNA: TGTGCCAGCAGCTATGGGGGACTAGCGGGAATAAAGACAGATACGCAGTATTTT.

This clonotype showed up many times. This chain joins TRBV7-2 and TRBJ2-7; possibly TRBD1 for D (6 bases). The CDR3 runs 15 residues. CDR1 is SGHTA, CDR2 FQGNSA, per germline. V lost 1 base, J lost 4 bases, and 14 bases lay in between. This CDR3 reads CASSLGGTTHYEQYF. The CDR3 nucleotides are TGTGCCAGCAGCTTAGGGGGGACAACGCATTACGAGCAGTACTTC.

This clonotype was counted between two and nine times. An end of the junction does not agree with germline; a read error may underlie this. In nucleotides, the CDR3 is TGTGCCAGCAGTGAAGCGCGTACAGCTTATAGCAATCAGCCCCAGCATTTT. Its protein is CASSEARTAYSNQPQHF. The rearrangement links TRBV10-3 to TRBJ1-5; D ambiguous. There are 17 residues in the CDR3. Germline CDR1 reads ENHRY; CDR2 reads SYGVKD.

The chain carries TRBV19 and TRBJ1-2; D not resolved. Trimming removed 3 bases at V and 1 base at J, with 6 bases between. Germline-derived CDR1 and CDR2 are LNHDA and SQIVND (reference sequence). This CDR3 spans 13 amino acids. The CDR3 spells CASSMGSNYGYTF. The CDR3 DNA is TGTGCCAGTAGTATGGGCAGTAACTATGGCTACACCTTC.

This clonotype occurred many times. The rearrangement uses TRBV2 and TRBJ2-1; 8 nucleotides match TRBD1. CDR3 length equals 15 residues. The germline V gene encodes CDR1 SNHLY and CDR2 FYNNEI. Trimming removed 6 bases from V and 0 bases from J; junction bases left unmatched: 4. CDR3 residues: CASRADRGSYNEQFF. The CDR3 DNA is TGTGCCAGCAGAGCAGACAGGGGCTCCTACAATGAGCAGTTCTTC.

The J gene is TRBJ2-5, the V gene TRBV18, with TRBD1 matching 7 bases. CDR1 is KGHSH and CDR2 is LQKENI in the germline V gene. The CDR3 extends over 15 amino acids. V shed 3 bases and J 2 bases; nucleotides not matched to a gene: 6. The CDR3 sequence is CASSPQPGQQETQYF. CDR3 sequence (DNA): TGTGCCAGCTCACCCCAACCGGGACAGCAAGAGACCCAGTACTTC.

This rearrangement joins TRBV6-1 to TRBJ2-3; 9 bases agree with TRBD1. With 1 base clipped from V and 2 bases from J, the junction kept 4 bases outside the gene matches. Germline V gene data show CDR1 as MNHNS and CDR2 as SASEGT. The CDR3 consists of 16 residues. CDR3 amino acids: CASSEGTGANTDTQYF. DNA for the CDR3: TGTGCCAGCAGTGAAGGGACAGGGGCCAACACAGATACGCAGTATTTT.

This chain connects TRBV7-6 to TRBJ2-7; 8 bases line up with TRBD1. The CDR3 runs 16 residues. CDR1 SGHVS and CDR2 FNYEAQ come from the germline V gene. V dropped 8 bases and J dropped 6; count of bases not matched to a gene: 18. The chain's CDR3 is CASSPLTTGAAGEQYF. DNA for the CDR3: TGTGCCAGCTCACCGCTAACGACAGGGGCTGCCGGCGAGCAGTACTTC.

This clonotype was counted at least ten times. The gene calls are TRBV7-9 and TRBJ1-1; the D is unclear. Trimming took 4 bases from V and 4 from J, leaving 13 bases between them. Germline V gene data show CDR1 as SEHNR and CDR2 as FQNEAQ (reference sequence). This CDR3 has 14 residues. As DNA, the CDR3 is TGTGCCAGCAGCTCCACCCTCTACTCCACTGAAGCTTTCTTT. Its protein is CASSSTLYSTEAFF.

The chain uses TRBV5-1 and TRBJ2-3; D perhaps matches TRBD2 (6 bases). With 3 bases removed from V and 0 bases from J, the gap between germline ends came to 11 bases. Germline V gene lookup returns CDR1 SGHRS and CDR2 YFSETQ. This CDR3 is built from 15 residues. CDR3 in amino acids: CASSWDFASTDTQYF. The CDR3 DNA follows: TGCGCCAGCAGCTGGGACTTTGCTAGCACAGATACGCAGTATTTT.

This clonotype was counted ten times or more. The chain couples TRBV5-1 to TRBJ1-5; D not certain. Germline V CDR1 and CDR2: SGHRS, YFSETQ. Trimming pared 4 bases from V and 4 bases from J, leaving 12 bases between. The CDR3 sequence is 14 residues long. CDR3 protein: CASSMDGTNQPQHF. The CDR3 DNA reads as TGCGCCAGCAGCATGGACGGAACAAATCAGCCCCAGCATTTT.

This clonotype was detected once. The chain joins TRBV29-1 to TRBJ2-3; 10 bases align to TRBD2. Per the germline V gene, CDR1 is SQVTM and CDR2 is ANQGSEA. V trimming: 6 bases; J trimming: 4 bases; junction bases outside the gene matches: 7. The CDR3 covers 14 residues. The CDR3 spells CSVSSGSSADTQYF. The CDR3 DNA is TGCAGCGTCTCTAGCGGGAGTAGTGCAGATACGCAGTATTTT.

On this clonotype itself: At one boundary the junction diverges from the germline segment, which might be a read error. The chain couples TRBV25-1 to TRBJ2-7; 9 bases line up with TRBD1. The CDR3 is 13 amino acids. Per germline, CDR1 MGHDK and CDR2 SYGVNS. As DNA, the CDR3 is TGTGCCAGCAGGGACAGGGGAAACCACGAGCAGTGCTTC. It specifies CASRDRGNHEQCF.

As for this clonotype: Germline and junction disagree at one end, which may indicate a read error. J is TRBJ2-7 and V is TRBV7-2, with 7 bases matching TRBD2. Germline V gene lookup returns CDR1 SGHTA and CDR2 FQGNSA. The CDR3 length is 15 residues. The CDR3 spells CASSGGGTLPYERYF. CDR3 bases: TGTGCCAGCAGTGGGGGGGGAACTCTTCCCTACGAGCGGTACTTC.

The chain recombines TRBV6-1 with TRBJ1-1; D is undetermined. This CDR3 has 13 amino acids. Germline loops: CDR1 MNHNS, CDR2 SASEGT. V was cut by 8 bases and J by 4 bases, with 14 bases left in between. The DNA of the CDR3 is TGTGCCAGCTATGAGGGAGGCGGCACTGAAGCTTTCTTT. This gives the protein CASYEGGGTEAFF.

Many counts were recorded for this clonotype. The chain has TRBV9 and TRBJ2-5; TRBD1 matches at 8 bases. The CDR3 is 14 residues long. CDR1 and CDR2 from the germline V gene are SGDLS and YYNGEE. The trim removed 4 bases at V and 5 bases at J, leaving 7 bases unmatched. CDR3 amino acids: CASSQDRDEETQYF. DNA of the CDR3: TGTGCCAGCAGCCAGGACAGGGACGAGGAGACCCAGTACTTC. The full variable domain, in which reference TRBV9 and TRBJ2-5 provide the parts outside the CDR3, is DSGVTQTPKHLITATGQRVTLRCSPRSGDLSVYWYQQSLDQGLQFLIQYYNGEERAKGNILERFSAQQFPDLHSELNLSSLELGDSALYFCASSQDRDEETQYFGPGTRLLVL.

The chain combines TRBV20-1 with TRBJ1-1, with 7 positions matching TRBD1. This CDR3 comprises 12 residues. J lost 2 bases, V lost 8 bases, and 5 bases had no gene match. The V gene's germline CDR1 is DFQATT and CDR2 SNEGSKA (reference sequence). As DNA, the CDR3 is TGCAGTCCCCGACAGGGAAACACTGAAGCTTTCTTT. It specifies CSPRQGNTEAFF.

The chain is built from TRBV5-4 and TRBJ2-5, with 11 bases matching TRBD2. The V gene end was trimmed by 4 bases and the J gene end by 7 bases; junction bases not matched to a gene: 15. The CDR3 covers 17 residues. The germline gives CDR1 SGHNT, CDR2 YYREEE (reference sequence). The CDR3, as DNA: TGTGCCAGCAGCAGCTACACTAGCGGGAGAGGAGGAGGGACCCAGTACTTC. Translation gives CASSSYTSGRGGGTQYF.

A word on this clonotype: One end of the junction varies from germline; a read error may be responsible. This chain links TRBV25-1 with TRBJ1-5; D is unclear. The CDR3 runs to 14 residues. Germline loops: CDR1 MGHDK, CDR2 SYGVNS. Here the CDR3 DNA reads TGTGCCACCAGTTCAGAGAATAGCAATCAGCCCCAGCATTTT. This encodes CATSSENSNQPQHF.

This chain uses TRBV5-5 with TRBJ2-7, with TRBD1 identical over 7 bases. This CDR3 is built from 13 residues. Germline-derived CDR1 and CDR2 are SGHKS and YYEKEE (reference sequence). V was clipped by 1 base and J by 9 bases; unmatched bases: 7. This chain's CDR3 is CASSLQDRPVQYF. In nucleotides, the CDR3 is TGTGCCAGCAGCTTGCAGGACAGGCCAGTGCAGTACTTC.